What follows are 30 T cell receptor beta chains derived from one specimen sequenced in a study of cytomegalovirus exposure and HLA in healthy donors. PCR primers comprised 60 Vbeta and 13 Jbeta primers. TCRdb keeps only in-frame clones here, not all; method: immunoSEQ multiplex PCR. The sample contains around 100,000 clones, approximately 80% of which appear only once. Sequencing was performed on PBMCs. The receptors shown here come from a woman between 40 and 55 years old in good health and CMV-seronegative.

The rearrangement uses TRBV28 and TRBJ1-5; no clear D. The germline V gene encodes CDR1 MDHEN and CDR2 SYDVKM. The CDR3 sequence is 16 residues long. Trimming removed 5 bases at V and 0 bases at J, with 14 bases between. The CDR3 region is CASSAPDFYSNQPQHF. In DNA, the CDR3 is TGTGCCAGCAGTGCCCCTGACTTTTATAGCAATCAGCCCCAGCATTTT.

CDR3 bases: TGTGCCAGCAGGCCCGGACAGGGCTCCTACAATGAGCAGTTCTTC. This sequence encodes CASRPGQGSYNEQFF. This chain links TRBV6-4 with TRBJ2-1, with 8 positions matching TRBD1. Germline V gene sequence: CDR1 MRHNA, CDR2 SNTAGT. After removal of 6 bases from V and 0 bases from J, the junction contained 4 bases not matched to a gene. The CDR3 totals 15 residues.

The chain links TRBV18 to TRBJ2-7, with D perhaps TRBD1 (7 bases). Germline CDR1 is KGHSH and CDR2 is LQKENI. The CDR3 length is 16 residues. V lost 3 bases to trimming and J lost 6 bases, with 21 bases between them. CDR3 residues: CASSPVRGGGASEQYF. The CDR3 DNA sequence: TGTGCCAGCTCACCGGTCCGAGGGGGCGGGGCCAGCGAGCAGTACTTC.

The J gene is TRBJ2-7, the V gene TRBV27; 12 positions match TRBD2. V gave up 4 bases and J gave up 4 bases; unmatched junction bases: 11. Germline V gene lookup returns CDR1 MNHEY and CDR2 SMNVEV (reference sequence). CDR3 length: 17 amino acids. The CDR3 DNA follows: TGTGCCAGCAGTTCGATCCGACTAGCGGGGGTGTTTTACGAGCAGTACTTC. Translating gives CASSSIRLAGVFYEQYF.

This clone was seen a few times. The chain links TRBV5-6 to TRBJ1-5, with D unresolved. The CDR3 spans 17 residues. With 2 bases removed from V and 4 bases from J, the gap between germline ends came to 19 bases. The germline gives CDR1 SGHDT, CDR2 YYEEEE. Written as DNA, the CDR3 is TGTGCCAGCAGCTTCCCCCGGGGTATATGGAGGAATCAGCCCCAGCATTTT. It codes for CASSFPRGIWRNQPQHF.

The V call is TRBV28, the J call TRBJ1-2, with 9 bases matching TRBD1. The V gene's germline CDR1 is MDHEN and CDR2 SYDVKM. Trimming cost V 6 bases and J 5 bases; bases outside gene matches: 10. CDR3 length: 15 amino acids. DNA for the CDR3: TGTGCCAGCAGAACTCCGGGACAGGGTACTTATGGCTACACCTTC. Protein product: CASRTPGQGTYGYTF.

Regarding this clone: Other DNA variants within this sample encode the same CDR3. This sequence joins TRBV18 and TRBJ1-2, with 7 bases matching TRBD1. The germline gives CDR1 KGHSH, CDR2 LQKENI. Trimming cost V 1 base and J 3 bases; bases outside gene matches: 2. The CDR3 runs 14 residues. Here the CDR3 DNA reads TGTGCCAGCTCACCACGACAGGGCGACTATGGCTACACCTTC. Translation gives CASSPRQGDYGYTF.

A single count supports this clone. Other DNA sequences in the sample encode the same CDR3. J is TRBJ2-2 and V is TRBV21-1; the table's D call, TRBD2, has no DNA check behind it. TRBV21-1 is shown as a pseudogene. The CDR3 loop spans 17 amino acids. CDR3 protein: CASSTTQGLAGAGELFF. The DNA for the CDR3 is TGTGCCAGCAGCACTACCCAGGGACTAGCGGGAGCTGGGGAACTGTTTTTT.

This clone showed up just a few times. The chain joins TRBV10-1 to TRBJ2-7, with TRBD2 matching 7 bases. The CDR3 is made up of 15 amino acids. Germline V CDR1 and CDR2: WNHNN, SYGVQD (reference sequence). V shed 7 bases, J shed 4 bases, and the junction held 13 bases outside the gene matches. The CDR3 reads CASTLRTSCEYEQYF. CDR3 sequence (DNA): TGCGCCAGCACCCTTCGGACTAGTTGTGAGTACGAGCAGTACTTC.

The CDR3 sequence: CASSHQARDNYGYTF. CDR3 coding DNA: TGTGCCAGTAGTCACCAGGCCCGCGATAACTATGGCTACACCTTC. The V gene is TRBV19, the J gene TRBJ1-2, with unresolved D. V lost 5 bases and J lost 1, with 14 bases in between. CDR3 size: 15 residues. Germline CDR1 LNHDA, CDR2 SQIVND (reference sequence).

A few counts support this clone. The rearrangement joins TRBV9 to TRBJ2-5, with 8 bases lining up with TRBD2. CDR3 length: 17 amino acids. With 0 bases clipped from V and 0 bases from J, the junction kept 7 bases outside the gene matches. Germline V gives CDR1 SGDLS, CDR2 YYNGEE. Here the CDR3 reads CASSVGISGTYQETQYF. The CDR3 DNA reads TGTGCCAGCAGCGTAGGAATTAGCGGGACGTACCAAGAGACCCAGTACTTC.

V and J are TRBV27 and TRBJ1-6; possible D gene TRBD1, 5 bases. Germline-derived CDR1 and CDR2 are MNHEY and SMNVEV (reference sequence). V was shortened by 4 bases and J by 0 bases, with 13 bases between the two germline ends. The CDR3 has 17 amino acids. In DNA, the CDR3 is TGTGCCAGCAGTTCTCTTCAGGGAAGCTCCTATAATTCACCCCTCCACTTT. Its translation is CASSSLQGSSYNSPLHF.

The sample holds one count of this clone. The chain employs TRBV11-1 and TRBJ2-1, with 7 bases that match TRBD2. The germline V gene encodes CDR1 SGHAT and CDR2 FQDESV (reference sequence). The CDR3 sequence is 15 residues long. The V gene end was trimmed by 4 bases and the J gene end by 6 bases; junction bases not matched to a gene: 9. This CDR3 reads CASSSTGTIPNEQFF. CDR3 sequence (DNA): TGTGCCAGCAGCTCCACCGGGACTATACCCAATGAGCAGTTCTTC.

The chain uses TRBV9 and TRBJ2-1; 10 nucleotides agree with TRBD2. Germline values: CDR1 SGDLS, CDR2 YYNGEE. J gave up 9 bases and V 3 bases, and 9 bases lay outside the gene matches. This CDR3 region has 15 residues. CDR3 DNA sequence: TGTGCCAGCAGCGGTCTAGCGGGAGCCGGCAGTGAGCAGTTCTTC. Translating it yields CASSGLAGAGSEQFF.

The V gene is TRBV11-2, the J gene TRBJ2-7, with TRBD2 as a possible D gene (6 bases). Trimming shortened V by 5 bases and J by 4 bases, and 18 bases separated the two germline ends. Germline CDR1 reads SGHAT; CDR2 reads FQNNGV. The CDR3 extends over 15 amino acids. The CDR3 sequence is CASSPRTEGRYEQYF. CDR3 DNA: TGTGCCAGCAGCCCCCGGACGGAGGGTCGATACGAGCAGTACTTC.

The chain joins TRBV7-9 to TRBJ2-7, with D hard to call. V was clipped by 2 bases and J by 3 bases, with 11 bases between them. From germline, CDR1 is SEHNR and CDR2 FQNEAQ (reference sequence). This CDR3 spans 14 amino acids. The CDR3 loop is CASSLSRSSYEQYF. The CDR3 DNA reads as TGTGCCAGCAGCTTATCCCGATCGAGCTACGAGCAGTACTTC.

This chain joins TRBV18 and TRBJ2-2, with TRBD2 matching over 8 bases. The J segment lost 5 bases and the V segment lost 3 bases, leaving 5 bases of the junction unmatched. The CDR3 is made up of 15 amino acids. CDR1 is KGHSH and CDR2 is LQKENI in the germline V gene. CDR3 sequence reads: CASSPLAGKTGELFF. The CDR3 bases are TGTGCCAGCTCACCGTTAGCGGGAAAAACCGGGGAGCTGTTTTTT.

Turning to this clone: This specimen includes other DNA sequences encoding the same CDR3. This chain joins TRBV7-9 and TRBJ1-1; a weak D match, TRBD1 (5 bases). V lost 1 base to trimming and J lost 8 bases, with 8 bases between them. CDR3 length equals 12 residues. From germline, CDR1 is SEHNR and CDR2 FQNEAQ (reference sequence). The CDR3 DNA is TGTGCCAGCAGCTTAGTGGGGCACGAAGCTTTCTTT. Protein sequence: CASSLVGHEAFF. The complete variable domain, with remaining parts taken from reference TRBV7-9 and TRBJ1-1, reads DTGVSQNPRHKITKRGQNVTFRCDPISEHNRLYWYRQTLGQGPEFLTYFQNEAQLEKSRLLSDRFSAERPKGSFSTLEIQRTEQGDSAMYLCASSLVGHEAFFGQGTRLTVV.

This rearrangement joins TRBV4-3 to TRBJ2-3; D perhaps matches TRBD2 (6 bases). This CDR3 comprises 18 residues. The V end was cut by 0 bases, the J end by 4 bases, with 20 bases between. Looked up from germline, CDR1 is LGHNA and CDR2 is YSLEER. DNA of the CDR3: TGCGCCAGCAGCCAAGAAAAAACCGGGACTCCGGGGCCAGATACGCAGTATTTT. It specifies CASSQEKTGTPGPDTQYF.

The genes are TRBV19 and TRBJ1-5, with 7 bases identical to TRBD1. The CDR3 runs to 16 residues. J lost 3 bases, V lost 6 bases, and 11 bases had no gene match. The germline V gene has CDR1 LNHDA and CDR2 SQIVND (reference sequence). CDR3 sequence: CASSESRDSLNQPQHF. In DNA, the CDR3 is TGTGCCAGTAGCGAGTCCCGGGACAGTCTCAATCAGCCCCAGCATTTT.

The chain links TRBV19 to TRBJ2-2, with a weak D call TRBD1 (6 bases). CDR3 length: 16 amino acids. Germline loops: CDR1 LNHDA, CDR2 SQIVND (reference sequence). The ends were cut back, 5 bases at V and 4 bases at J, with 17 bases in the middle. CDR3 DNA: TGTGCCAGTAGTTCGGATTGGGGGCTGGGCACCGGGGAGCTGTTTTTT. It yields the protein CASSSDWGLGTGELFF.

The V call is TRBV9, the J call TRBJ1-1; TRBD1 might be the D (6 bases). The germline V and J ends were trimmed by 3 bases and 1 base, with 16 bases remaining between them. The germline gives CDR1 SGDLS, CDR2 YYNGEE. This CDR3 region has 16 residues. The CDR3 DNA reads as TGTGCCAGCAGCGCACCCCCCTCGACAGGGAACACTGAAGCTTTCTTT. As protein: CASSAPPSTGNTEAFF.

This sequence joins TRBV28 and TRBJ1-2, with D unclear. CDR1 is MDHEN and CDR2 is SYDVKM in the germline V gene. This CDR3 is 12 amino acids long. Trimming cost V 5 bases and J 8 bases, with 12 bases left between them. The CDR3 nucleotides are TGTGCCAGCAGTCAACCAGGAGGAGGCTACACCTTC. Translated: CASSQPGGGYTF.

As concerns this clone: A read error may produce the germline difference seen at one junction end. The chain joins TRBV14 to TRBJ1-3; D unresolved. CDR1 is SGHDN and CDR2 is FVKESK in the germline V gene. This CDR3 contains 12 residues. CDR3: CASRGSGNTIYF. CDR3 DNA sequence: TGTGCCAGCAGGGGCTCTGGAAACACTATATATTTT.

The J gene is TRBJ1-1, the V gene TRBV11-3, with D unresolved. Trimming shortened V by 2 bases and J by 5 bases, and 9 bases separated the two germline ends. This CDR3 is built from 13 residues. Germline loops: CDR1 SGHNT, CDR2 YENEEA. CDR3 DNA: TGTGCCAGCAGCTTAACCCAAGAGACTGAAGCTTTCTTT. Its protein is CASSLTQETEAFF.

The V gene is TRBV10-3, the J gene TRBJ2-3; D possibly corresponds to TRBD2 (5 bases). V was pared by 6 bases and J by 3 bases, with 13 bases between. Germline V gene lookup returns CDR1 ENHRY and CDR2 SYGVKD. The CDR3 covers 14 residues. The CDR3 region is CAIRGGLSTDTQYF. The CDR3 DNA is TGTGCCATCAGGGGCGGGTTATCGACAGATACGCAGTATTTT.

This chain connects TRBV4-3 to TRBJ2-2; D perhaps matches TRBD2 (7 bases). The length of the CDR3 is 16 residues. CDR1 and CDR2 from the germline V gene are LGHNA and YSLEER. The V and J ends lost 0 bases and 6 bases respectively, with 14 bases between them. CDR3 nucleotides: TGCGCCAGCAGCCAAGAACGGGGGGCGTGGGCCGGGGAGCTGTTTTTT. Translation: CASSQERGAWAGELFF.

This chain links TRBV19 with TRBJ2-3; tentative D call: TRBD2 (6 bases). The CDR3 consists of 14 residues. Trimming stripped 5 bases from V and 4 bases from J, with 13 bases between. Germline CDR1 and CDR2: LNHDA and SQIVND (reference sequence). Written as DNA, the CDR3 is TGTGCCAGTAGTGCTCTAGGGGAGGCAGATACGCAGTATTTT. Its protein is CASSALGEADTQYF.

V gene TRBV19 combines with J gene TRBJ2-7, with TRBD1 matching over 7 bases. Germline CDR1 and CDR2: LNHDA and SQIVND (reference sequence). The CDR3 sequence is 16 residues long. The J segment lost 2 bases and the V segment lost 5 bases, leaving 12 bases of the junction unmatched. The CDR3, as DNA: TGTGCCAGTAGTGTTTATGGACAGGATTCCACCTACGAGCAGTACTTC. This encodes CASSVYGQDSTYEQYF.

The chain combines TRBV5-4 with TRBJ1-1; 7 bases are a match to TRBD1. Germline-derived CDR1 and CDR2 are SGHNT and YYREEE (reference sequence). The CDR3 is 13 residues long. V gave up 4 bases and J gave up 3 bases; unmatched junction bases: 3. This CDR3 reads CASSPDRDTEAFF. In nucleotides, the CDR3 is TGTGCCAGCAGCCCCGACAGGGACACTGAAGCTTTCTTT.